A selection of T cell receptor beta chains follows, all from one sample in a study of identical twins. MiXCR, run by TCRdb on the 5' RACE reads, gives a single entry per CDR3 protein. The sample consists of about 340,000 distinct CDR3 sequences, about 12% of them appearing once. The same sample was also studied in work on yellow fever vaccine responses in identical twins.

Specimen: CD8+ T cells sorted from blood. The receptors were sampled from a woman aged 18-29 years in good health. CDR3s include the opening cysteine and the closing phenylalanine or tryptophan. Fields, in order: clone size, V gene, J gene, D gene, CDR3 protein, CDR3 DNA. The D gene is left open where the match is weak. Size values are once, few and many counts, or a class for expanded clones, and some rows have none.

-	TRBV7-9	TRBJ2-7	-	CASSLSGQGAEQYF	TGTGCCAGCAGCCTATCGGGGCAGGGTGCCGAGCAGTACTTC
few	TRBV12-3/TRBV12-4	TRBJ2-1	TRBD2	CASSLISASGPFDEQFF	TGTGCCAGCAGTTTAATTTCGGCTAGCGGGCCGTTTGATGAGCAGTTCTTC
once	TRBV2	TRBJ2-1	TRBD2	CASSRAGDPYNEQFF	TGTGCCAGCAGTCGAGCGGGAGATCCCTACAATGAGCAGTTCTTC
many	TRBV12-3/TRBV12-4	TRBJ2-1	-	CASRLGYEQFF	TGTGCCAGCCGCCTTGGGTATGAGCAGTTCTTC
few	TRBV7-2	TRBJ2-7	-	CASSLYWFGSYEQYF	TGTGCCAGCAGCTTATATTGGTTTGGGTCCTACGAGCAGTACTTC
many	TRBV4-1	TRBJ2-3	TRBD2	CASSQVGTSGTYTDTQYF	TGCGCCAGCAGCCAAGTAGGGACTAGCGGGACTTACACAGATACGCAGTATTTT
-	TRBV3-1	TRBJ2-5	-	CASSQGGDETQYF	TGTGCCAGCAGCCAAGGGGGGGATGAGACCCAGTACTTC
few	TRBV29-1	TRBJ1-1	-	CSVVRGEDTEAFF	TGCAGCGTTGTTAGGGGCGAGGACACTGAAGCTTTCTTT
many	TRBV12-3/TRBV12-4	TRBJ2-3	-	CASRSGDTQYF	TGTGCCAGCAGGTCCGGGGATACGCAGTATTTT
-	TRBV12-3/TRBV12-4	TRBJ2-5	TRBD1	CASSRTGGETQYF	TGTGCCAGCAGTAGGACAGGGGGAGAGACCCAGTACTTC
-	TRBV4-1	TRBJ2-2	TRBD1	CASSPRQGGTGELFF	TGCGCCAGCAGCCCTAGACAGGGGGGGACCGGGGAGCTGTTTTTT
-	TRBV28	TRBJ2-5	TRBD2	CASSDLAGDNQETQYF	TGTGCCAGCAGCGACTTAGCGGGGGACAATCAAGAGACCCAGTACTTC
-	TRBV20-1	TRBJ2-5	-	CSAIPPGGGETQYF	TGCAGTGCTATCCCGCCAGGGGGAGGGGAGACCCAGTACTTC
-	TRBV20-1	TRBJ1-4	TRBD1	CSAIPGQGPSNEKLFF	TGCAGTGCTATTCCGGGACAGGGCCCGAGTAATGAAAAACTGTTTTTT
few	TRBV4-1	TRBJ2-1	-	CASSQGPLTDEQFF	TGCGCCAGCAGCCAAGGACCCCTCACCGATGAGCAGTTCTTC
few	TRBV5-1	TRBJ2-1	-	CASSLASRWSSYNEQFF	TGCGCCAGCAGCCTGGCTTCGCGGTGGAGCTCCTACAATGAGCAGTTCTTC
once	TRBV6-6	TRBJ1-1	-	CASSSTGSEAFF	TGTGCCAGCAGTTCTACAGGGTCTGAAGCTTTCTTT
few	TRBV7-2	TRBJ2-7	-	CASSLGASDEQYF	TGTGCCAGCAGCTTAGGTGCTTCTGACGAGCAGTACTTC
few	TRBV10-3	TRBJ2-1	TRBD2	CAITSSGGPNEQFF	TGTGCCATCACTTCCAGCGGGGGACCCAATGAGCAGTTCTTC
-	TRBV7-6	TRBJ2-1	-	CASSPAGVVKQFF	TGTGCCAGCAGCCCCGCCGGTGTGGTCAAGCAGTTCTTC